The 26 T cell receptor beta chains listed next were all sequenced from one sample in a study of T cell responses to AZD1222 COVID-19 vaccine. Using immunoSEQ multiplex PCR, the repertoire was profiled, and TCRdb retains in-frame clones only, with some absent. Of approximately 140,000 clones listed, around 92% were seen once; the top ten hold about 3%. Material: peripheral blood, obtained on day 0 of AZD1222 vaccination. The receptors were sampled from an adult in good health.

This chain connects TRBV28 to TRBJ2-1; the D gene is possibly TRBD2 (7 bases). The CDR3 totals 15 residues. With 6 bases removed from V and 8 bases from J, the gap between germline ends came to 20 bases. Germline V lookup: CDR1 MDHEN, CDR2 SYDVKM. CDR3 residues: CASRMGGGSADEQFF. CDR3 bases: TGTGCCAGCAGAATGGGGGGCGGGAGTGCCGATGAGCAGTTCTTC.

To note about this clone: This specimen includes other DNA sequences encoding the same CDR3. This chain uses TRBV18 with TRBJ1-5; D might be TRBD1 (6 bases). Germline CDR1 and CDR2: KGHSH and LQKENI. The CDR3 has 14 amino acids. V gave up 3 bases and J gave up 1 base, with 7 bases separating them. The CDR3 is CASSPQGSNQPQHF. DNA for the CDR3: TGTGCCAGCTCACCCCAGGGGAGCAATCAGCCCCAGCATTTT. The variable domain in full, completed from reference TRBV18 and TRBJ1-5, reads NAGVMQNPRHLVRRRGQEARLRCSPMKGHSHVYWYRQLPEEGLKFMVYLQKENIIDESGMPKERFSAEFPKEGPSILRIQQVVRGDSAAYFCASSPQGSNQPQHFGDGTRLSIL.

This clone was counted between two and nine times. The V and J genes are TRBV4-2 and TRBJ2-2, with TRBD2 as a possible D gene (5 bases). V gave up 1 base and J gave up 5 bases, with 8 bases separating them. The CDR3 is 14 amino acids. CDR1 is LGHNA and CDR2 is YNFKEQ in the germline V gene. The CDR3 here is CASSQVTGTGELFF. The DNA of the CDR3 is TGTGCCAGCAGCCAAGTTACGGGGACCGGGGAGCTGTTTTTT.

This sequence joins TRBV7-2 and TRBJ2-1; tentative D call: TRBD2 (6 bases). The ends were cut back, 5 bases at V and 7 bases at J, with 15 bases in the middle. The length of the CDR3 is 14 residues. Germline V lookup: CDR1 SGHTA, CDR2 FQGNSA. CDR3 loop: CASSPSGGRNEQFF. The CDR3 nucleotides read TGTGCCAGCAGCCCCTCCGGTGGGAGGAATGAGCAGTTCTTC.

This sequence joins TRBV9 and TRBJ1-4; TRBD1 matches at 7 bases. CDR1 is SGDLS, CDR2 YYNGEE, per germline. This CDR3 spans 19 amino acids. After removal of 3 bases from V and 0 bases from J, the junction contained 14 bases not matched to a gene. The CDR3 sequence: CASSARQGGRSATNEKLFF. The DNA for the CDR3 is TGTGCCAGCAGCGCCAGACAGGGAGGGCGGTCTGCAACTAATGAAAAACTGTTTTTT.

The CDR3 here is CASSSQINTGELFF. The CDR3 DNA sequence: TGTGCCAGCAGCTCCCAAATAAACACCGGGGAGCTGTTTTTT. The J gene is TRBJ2-2, the V gene TRBV7-2; unclear D gene. CDR3 length: 14 residues. CDR1 SGHTA and CDR2 FQGNSA come from the germline V gene. Trimming stripped 4 bases from V and 2 bases from J, with 8 bases between.

This chain links TRBV5-6 with TRBJ2-1; possible D gene TRBD1, 6 bases. The CDR3 contains 16 residues. V lost 4 bases and J 0 bases, leaving 14 bases between the germline ends. Germline loops: CDR1 SGHDT, CDR2 YYEEEE. The DNA for the CDR3 is TGTGCCAGCAGCCCCAGGGGCAGCGGCTCCTACAATGAGCAGTTCTTC. This codes for CASSPRGSGSYNEQFF.

The chain links TRBV4-1 to TRBJ2-1, with 9 positions matching TRBD2. This CDR3 region has 14 residues. Per germline, CDR1 MGHRA and CDR2 YSYEKL. Trimming removed 4 bases from V and 6 bases from J; junction bases left unmatched: 4. As DNA, the CDR3 is TGCGCCAGCAGCCTTAGCGGGAGCATCAATGAGCAGTTCTTC. Residues: CASSLSGSINEQFF.

This rearrangement joins TRBV18 to TRBJ1-6; 7 nucleotides line up with TRBD1. V shed 4 bases and J 11 bases; nucleotides not matched to a gene: 5. Germline V gene data show CDR1 as KGHSH and CDR2 as LQKENI. The CDR3 contains 13 residues. CDR3 region: CASSQDRDPPLHF. The CDR3 DNA sequence: TGTGCCAGCTCACAAGACAGGGATCCACCCCTCCACTTT.

The chain carries TRBV2 and TRBJ1-6, with TRBD1 matching 8 bases. The J segment lost 0 bases and the V segment lost 6 bases, leaving 7 bases of the junction unmatched. The CDR3 loop spans 17 amino acids. Germline-derived CDR1 and CDR2 are SNHLY and FYNNEI. CDR3 sequence reads: CASSAGGLSSYNSPLHF. The CDR3 DNA reads TGTGCCAGCAGCGCAGGGGGCTTAAGCTCCTATAATTCACCCCTCCACTTT.

The chain couples TRBV6-5 to TRBJ1-2; 7 positions agree with TRBD1. V lost 5 bases to trimming and J lost 5 bases; unmatched junction nucleotides: 5. This CDR3 is built from 13 residues. The germline V gene encodes CDR1 MNHEY and CDR2 SVGAGI. CDR3 coding DNA: TGTGCCAGCAGTCCAGGGGGTGGTTATGGCTACACCTTC. As protein: CASSPGGGYGYTF.

This rearrangement joins TRBV15 to TRBJ1-6; TRBD1 matches at 8 bases. With V trimmed by 8 bases and J by 7 bases, 4 bases remained unmatched. From germline, CDR1 is LNHNV and CDR2 YYDKDF (reference sequence). The CDR3 is 13 residues long. CDR3 sequence (DNA): TGTGCCACCCAGGGGGCAAGAAATTCACCCCTCCACTTT. Translating gives CATQGARNSPLHF.

The rearrangement links TRBV7-2 to TRBJ1-5; 9 bases agree with TRBD1. This CDR3 contains 16 residues. The germline V gene encodes CDR1 SGHTA and CDR2 FQGNSA. After removal of 5 bases from V and 2 bases from J, the junction contained 7 bases not matched to a gene. The CDR3 protein is CASSTYRGQGNQPQHF. CDR3 nucleotide sequence: TGTGCCAGCAGCACTTACAGGGGGCAGGGCAATCAGCCCCAGCATTTT.

CDR3 nucleotide sequence: TGTGCCAGCTCACCACTCGCAGGGAGCAATGAGCAGTTCTTC. It encodes CASSPLAGSNEQFF. The chain recombines TRBV18 with TRBJ2-1, with D perhaps being TRBD1 or TRBD2 (5 bases each). The germline CDR1 and CDR2 sequences are KGHSH and LQKENI. V was pared by 1 base and J by 6 bases, with 10 bases between. This CDR3 comprises 14 residues.

The chain couples TRBV12-5 to TRBJ1-4, with 9 nucleotides matching TRBD1. The CDR3 covers 14 residues. CDR1 is LGHNT and CDR2 is FRNRAP in the germline V gene. V was clipped by 6 bases and J by 7 bases; unmatched bases: 6. DNA of the CDR3: TGTGCTAGTGGACTAGGGGACAGGGCTGAAAAACTGTTTTTT. It is translated as CASGLGDRAEKLFF. Supplemented by reference TRBV12-5 and TRBJ1-4, the full variable domain reads DARVTQTPRHKVTEMGQEVTMRCQPILGHNTVFWYRQTMMQGLELLAYFRNRAPLDDSGMPKDRFSAEMPDATLATLKIQPSEPRDSAVYFCASGLGDRAEKLFFGSGTQLSVL.

The chain employs TRBV5-1 and TRBJ1-1; D call uncertain. The CDR3 covers 14 residues. The germline CDR1 and CDR2 sequences are SGHRS and YFSETQ. Trimming stripped 4 bases from V and 4 bases from J, with 14 bases between. The chain's CDR3 is CASSRGPDRTEAFF. The CDR3 nucleotides are TGCGCCAGCAGCAGAGGGCCCGATCGCACTGAAGCTTTCTTT.

The rearrangement links TRBV18 to TRBJ2-5, with TRBD1 identical over 9 bases. Germline CDR1 and CDR2: KGHSH and LQKENI. After removal of 4 bases from V and 1 base from J, the junction contained 7 bases not matched to a gene. This CDR3 comprises 16 residues. Written as DNA, the CDR3 is TGTGCCAGCTCACGCACAACAGGGGGCGGCCAAGAGACCCAGTACTTC. It translates to CASSRTTGGGQETQYF.

This chain connects TRBV10-3 to TRBJ1-1; 8 positions agree with TRBD1. CDR3 length equals 19 residues. V trimming: 2 bases; J trimming: 0 bases; junction bases outside the gene matches: 14. Germline V lookup: CDR1 ENHRY, CDR2 SYGVKD. This CDR3 is CAISEDPRGRKGMNTEAFF. As DNA, the CDR3 is TGTGCCATCAGTGAGGATCCCAGGGGGCGAAAGGGTATGAACACTGAAGCTTTCTTT.

The chain joins TRBV5-1 to TRBJ2-1; TRBD1 agrees at 9 bases. Germline loops: CDR1 SGHRS, CDR2 YFSETQ. J gave up 7 bases and V 1 base, and 6 bases lay outside the gene matches. There are 15 residues in the CDR3. DNA of the CDR3: TGCGCCAGCAGCTTGAACAGGGGGCGCATGAATGAGCAGTTCTTC. As protein: CASSLNRGRMNEQFF. Full variable domain (remainder filled in from reference TRBV5-1 and TRBJ2-1): KAGVTQTPRYLIKTRGQQVTLSCSPISGHRSVSWYQQTPGQGLQFLFEYFSETQRNKGNFPGRFSGRQFSNSRSEMNVSTLELGDSALYLCASSLNRGRMNEQFFGPGTRLTVL.

The chain combines TRBV7-9 with TRBJ1-5; TRBD1 might be the D (6 bases). V shed 5 bases and J shed 0 bases, with 14 bases lying between them. The length of the CDR3 is 16 residues. From germline, CDR1 is SEHNR and CDR2 FQNEAQ (reference sequence). The DNA for the CDR3 is TGTGCCAGCAGCAGTACAGGGTTTGGTAGCAATCAGCCCCAGCATTTT. The encoded protein is CASSSTGFGSNQPQHF.

The table lists this clone with a few counts. The chain is built from TRBV13 and TRBJ2-5, with 8 bases fitting TRBD1. CDR3 length: 17 amino acids. The germline V gene has CDR1 PRHDT and CDR2 FYEKMQ (reference sequence). V dropped 6 bases and J dropped 3; count of bases not matched to a gene: 15. In DNA, the CDR3 is TGTGCCAGCAGTTTACGACAGGGGTCGGTGAGGGAAGAGACCCAGTACTTC. Its protein is CASSLRQGSVREETQYF. The whole variable domain, filled in from reference TRBV13 and TRBJ2-5, reads AAGVIQSPRHLIKEKRETATLKCYPIPRHDTVYWYQQGPGQDPQFLISFYEKMQSDKGSIPDRFSAQQFSDYHSELNMSSLELGDSALYFCASSLRQGSVREETQYFGPGTRLLVL.

The rearrangement joins TRBV15 to TRBJ2-5, with D unresolved. The germline gives CDR1 LNHNV, CDR2 YYDKDF (reference sequence). This CDR3 contains 12 residues. The V gene lost 1 base and the J gene lost 3 bases, with 3 bases spanning the gap. The CDR3 nucleotides are TGTGCCACCAGCAGAGGGGAAGAGACCCAGTACTTC. Translated: CATSRGEETQYF.

This clone was observed a single time. The chain is built from TRBV9 and TRBJ1-2; no definite D call. Trimming took 0 bases from V and 0 from J, leaving 9 bases between them. Germline V gives CDR1 SGDLS, CDR2 YYNGEE. This CDR3 spans 15 amino acids. The CDR3 sequence is CASSVERSANYGYTF. The CDR3 DNA reads as TGTGCCAGCAGCGTAGAGCGGTCAGCTAACTATGGCTACACCTTC. Variable domain in full (rest from reference TRBV9 and TRBJ1-2): DSGVTQTPKHLITATGQRVTLRCSPRSGDLSVYWYQQSLDQGLQFLIQYYNGEERAKGNILERFSAQQFPDLHSELNLSSLELGDSALYFCASSVERSANYGYTFGSGTRLTVV.

The V call is TRBV7-9, the J call TRBJ2-5; possibly TRBD2 for D (6 bases). Looked up from germline, CDR1 is SEHNR and CDR2 is FQNEAQ (reference sequence). This CDR3 comprises 13 residues. V was trimmed by 7 bases and J by 5 bases, leaving 14 bases between them. CDR3 nucleotide sequence: TGTGCCAGCACCCTGGGAGGTCTGGAGACCCAGTACTTC. This translates into CASTLGGLETQYF.

The chain recombines TRBV3-1 (or the pseudogene TRBV3-2) with TRBJ2-7; perhaps TRBD1 as D (5 bases). The V and J ends lost 1 base and 3 bases respectively, with 7 bases between them. There are 13 residues in the CDR3. Germline V CDR1 and CDR2: LGHDT, YNNKEL (reference sequence). The CDR3 region has the DNA TGTGCCAGCAGCCAAGGACAGTTCTACGAGCAGTACTTC. This gives the protein CASSQGQFYEQYF.

This clone was seen more than once but under ten times. The chain uses TRBV21-1 and TRBJ1-2; TRBD1 is taken as the D call from the table, unchecked against the DNA. TRBV21-1 is noted as a pseudogene. The CDR3 has 18 amino acids. This chain's CDR3 is CASSNPGEDRGPSYGYTF. CDR3 DNA: TGTGCCAGCAGCAACCCGGGGGAAGACAGGGGACCATCTTATGGCTACACCTTC.